The sequence of this T cell receptor beta chain was determined in a study of blood T cell repertoires in COVID-19. Study background: Samples taken during acute and convalescent COVID-19 were collected in the United States, Italy and Spain. In each case, the material was cDNA or gDNA derived from T cells, B-cell-depleted T cells, or PBMCs.

The germline CDR1 and CDR2 sequences are SGDLS and YYNGEE. This CDR3 comprises 18 residues. J was trimmed by 7 bases and V by 0 bases; bases with no gene match: 18. The authors' processing: Nucleated cell counts were estimated from reference gene primer amplification. Libraries were prepared by immunoSEQ multiplex PCR; TCRdb keeps only in-frame clonotypes and omits some of them. V and J calls and clone size follow that table, whereas D and trimming were derived from the DNA. The sample holds roughly 280,000 clones, more than 75% seen once. The Seattle site enrolled patients during active infection and followed them longitudinally.

Sequenced input: peripheral blood. The chain uses TRBV9 and TRBJ2-7, with 8 bases fitting TRBD2. This receptor was identified in an older woman with COVID-19, enrolled during active disease. CDR3: CASSVGATAVREAREQYF. The CDR3 coding sequence is TGTGCCAGCAGCGTAGGGGCAACCGCTGTGCGGGAGGCCAGGGAGCAGTACTTC. The variable domain in full, completed from reference TRBV9 and TRBJ2-7, reads DSGVTQTPKHLITATGQRVTLRCSPRSGDLSVYWYQQSLDQGLQFLIQYYNGEERAKGNILERFSAQQFPDLHSELNLSSLELGDSALYFCASSVGATAVREAREQYFGPGTRLTVT.